The next 17 T cell receptor beta chains were all read from a single sample in a study of T cells in localized non-small cell lung cancer. Sequencing used immunoSEQ multiplex PCR; TCRdb keeps in-frame clones, though not all of them. The sample includes approximately 67,000 clones, approximately 84% of them seen just once. The sample consisted of peripheral blood, taken before any cancer treatment. Receptors originate from a female donor over 55 with stage I lung adenocarcinoma.

The V call is TRBV5-1, the J call TRBJ1-4; D is uncertain. The CDR3 loop spans 14 amino acids. V was pared by 0 bases and J by 1 base, with 4 bases between. Per the germline V gene, CDR1 is SGHRS and CDR2 is YFSETQ. CDR3: CASSLEGTNEKLFF. The CDR3 DNA reads as TGCGCCAGCAGCTTGGAGGGAACTAATGAAAAACTGTTTTTT.

The V gene is TRBV7-6, the J gene TRBJ2-7; maybe TRBD2 (6 bases). CDR1 SGHVS and CDR2 FNYEAQ come from the germline V gene. V was trimmed by 1 base and J by 5 bases, leaving 15 bases between them. CDR3 length equals 15 residues. The CDR3 protein is CASSLEDGGSNEQYF. CDR3 DNA: TGTGCCAGCAGCTTAGAGGATGGGGGGTCTAACGAGCAGTACTTC.

The rearrangement links TRBV11-3 to TRBJ2-1, with D perhaps matching TRBD1 or TRBD2 (6 bases each). Trimming stripped 0 bases from V and 4 bases from J, with 10 bases between. The V gene's germline CDR1 is SGHNT and CDR2 YENEEA. The CDR3 has 15 amino acids. CDR3 coding DNA: TGTGCCAGCAGCTTAGATGGGGGGCCGTACAATGAGCAGTTCTTC. As protein: CASSLDGGPYNEQFF.

The chain joins TRBV5-1 to TRBJ2-1; 8 bases map to TRBD2. V was pared by 4 bases and J by 8 bases, with 5 bases of the junction left unmatched. This CDR3 region has 13 residues. Germline values: CDR1 SGHRS, CDR2 YFSETQ. The CDR3 DNA is TGCGCCAGCAGCCAAGGGACTAGAGATGAGCAGTTCTTC. Its protein is CASSQGTRDEQFF.

The chain uses TRBV5-1 and TRBJ2-7; D perhaps matches TRBD1 (6 bases). Trimming removed 4 bases at V and 2 bases at J, with 19 bases between. Germline V lookup: CDR1 SGHRS, CDR2 YFSETQ. This CDR3 is 16 amino acids long. The CDR3 is CASSPSAGAVPYEQYF. CDR3 DNA: TGCGCCAGCAGCCCGTCAGCAGGGGCCGTTCCCTACGAGCAGTACTTC.

V usage is TRBV15 and J usage is TRBJ1-4; D remains unclear. The CDR3 has 16 residues. V was clipped by 1 base and J by 2 bases, with 11 bases between them. Germline V gene lookup returns CDR1 LNHNV and CDR2 YYDKDF (reference sequence). CDR3 amino acids: CATSRVYDGTNEKLFF. CDR3 coding DNA: TGTGCCACCAGCAGAGTATACGACGGGACTAATGAAAAACTGTTTTTT. Supplemented by reference TRBV15 and TRBJ1-4, the full variable domain reads DAMVIQNPRYQVTQFGKPVTLSCSQTLNHNVMYWYQQKSSQAPKLLFHYYDKDFNNEADTPDNFQSRRPNTSFCFLDIRSPGLGDTAMYLCATSRVYDGTNEKLFFGSGTQLSVL.

This sequence joins TRBV7-8 and TRBJ1-3, with D perhaps TRBD1 (5 bases). CDR1 SGHVS and CDR2 FQNEAQ come from the germline V gene. Trimming shortened V by 0 bases and J by 5 bases, and 8 bases separated the two germline ends. The CDR3 loop spans 14 amino acids. This CDR3 reads CASSLADRRNTIYF. The CDR3 DNA reads TGTGCCAGCAGCTTAGCCGACAGACGAAACACCATATATTTT.

The chain combines TRBV19 with TRBJ1-2, with D unresolved. V was trimmed by 3 bases and J by 0 bases, leaving 8 bases between them. CDR3 length equals 14 residues. Germline CDR1 and CDR2: LNHDA and SQIVND (reference sequence). The CDR3 coding sequence is TGTGCCAGTAGTATGTGGGAACCTAACTATGGCTACACCTTC. Protein: CASSMWEPNYGYTF.

V and J are TRBV7-3 and TRBJ2-5; D unresolved. The germline V gene encodes CDR1 SGHTA and CDR2 FQGTGA. V shed 5 bases and J shed 10 bases, with 17 bases lying between them. This CDR3 is built from 13 residues. CDR3 bases: TGTGCCAGCAGCGCCGGGTGGCGCGAGGTCCAGTACTTC. Translated: CASSAGWREVQYF. The full variable domain, in which reference TRBV7-3 and TRBJ2-5 provide the parts outside the CDR3, is GAGVSQTPSNKVTEKGKYVELRCDPISGHTALYWYRQSLGQGPEFLIYFQGTGAADDSGLPNDRFFAVRPEGSVSTLKIQRTERGDSAVYLCASSAGWREVQYFGPGTRLLVL.

This chain uses TRBV6-6 with TRBJ1-5, with a tentative D call TRBD1 (6 bases). The CDR3 covers 13 residues. V was pared by 6 bases and J by 7 bases, with 13 bases between. CDR1 MNHNY and CDR2 SVGAGI come from the germline V gene (reference sequence). In DNA, the CDR3 is TGTGCCAGCAGCCCCCCAGGGGCACAGCCCCAGCATTTT. The encoded protein is CASSPPGAQPQHF.

This chain joins TRBV11-2 and TRBJ2-5; 10 nucleotides match TRBD2. With V trimmed by 0 bases and J by 2 bases, 3 bases remained unmatched. The CDR3 is 16 amino acids. CDR1 is SGHAT, CDR2 FQNNGV, per germline. CDR3 DNA sequence: TGTGCCAGCAGCTTAGAAGCGGGGGGGCCTCAAGAGACCCAGTACTTC. Protein product: CASSLEAGGPQETQYF.

In its sample, this clone was seen a few times. The chain combines TRBV4-1 with TRBJ2-1; 8 nucleotides line up with TRBD2. V was clipped by 5 bases and J by 5 bases; unmatched bases: 8. The CDR3 length is 15 residues. The V gene's germline CDR1 is MGHRA and CDR2 YSYEKL. CDR3 region: CASSSAGTRDNEQFF. The CDR3 DNA reads TGCGCCAGCAGCTCGGCCGGGACTAGGGACAATGAGCAGTTCTTC.

V gene TRBV6-1 combines with J gene TRBJ2-5; 10 positions match TRBD2. Germline V gene sequence: CDR1 MNHNS, CDR2 SASEGT. V dropped 7 bases and J dropped 4; count of bases not matched to a gene: 6. The length of the CDR3 is 14 residues. The CDR3 protein is CASTGIAGGETQYF. For the CDR3, the DNA is TGTGCCAGCACGGGTATAGCGGGAGGAGAGACCCAGTACTTC.

DNA of the CDR3: TGTGCCAGCTCAGCTAGGAGCTCCTACAATGAGCAGTTCTTC. This sequence encodes CASSARSSYNEQFF. This rearrangement joins TRBV18 to TRBJ2-1; D is ambiguous. Germline-derived CDR1 and CDR2 are KGHSH and LQKENI. Trimming shortened V by 5 bases and J by 0 bases, and 8 bases separated the two germline ends. The CDR3 is 14 residues long.

This clone was detected only a few times. The chain is built from TRBV15 and TRBJ2-1; D is possibly TRBD1 (5 bases). V dropped 3 bases and J dropped 0 bases, with 9 bases sitting between them. CDR1 is LNHNV and CDR2 is YYDKDF in the germline V gene (reference sequence). There are 15 residues in the CDR3. The CDR3 reads CATSSSGYSYNEQFF. CDR3 DNA sequence: TGTGCCACCAGCAGCTCAGGGTACTCCTACAATGAGCAGTTCTTC.

J is TRBJ1-2 and V is TRBV6-1; D call uncertain. Germline values: CDR1 MNHNS, CDR2 SASEGT. CDR3 length equals 13 residues. V was pared by 4 bases and J by 3 bases, with 9 bases between. The CDR3 sequence: CASSAVRHYGYTF. The CDR3 coding sequence is TGTGCCAGCAGTGCAGTCCGACACTATGGCTACACCTTC.

The chain recombines TRBV5-1 with TRBJ1-2; 10 positions match TRBD1. Germline values: CDR1 SGHRS, CDR2 YFSETQ. The CDR3 length is 14 residues. The V gene end was trimmed by 7 bases and the J gene end by 4 bases; junction bases not matched to a gene: 7. The CDR3, as DNA: TGCGCCAGCTGGACAGGGGGATCTGTCTATGGCTACACCTTC. Protein sequence: CASWTGGSVYGYTF.